These 20 T cell receptor beta chains came from one sample sequenced in a study of control samples from healthy donors and cancer patients. The assay was immunoSEQ multiplex PCR, and TCRdb's table has in-frame clones only and misses some. The table records some 79,000 clones, about 90% of them present only once. The sample comprised blood. Source of these receptors: a woman aged 50 to 65 in good health.

This clone was recorded once. This rearrangement joins TRBV7-2 to TRBJ1-4, with a weak D call TRBD1 (5 bases). Trimming shortened V by 2 bases and J by 7 bases, and 14 bases separated the two germline ends. Germline-derived CDR1 and CDR2 are SGHTA and FQGNSA. The CDR3 has 15 amino acids. The CDR3: CASSLPGPGREKLFF. CDR3 bases: TGTGCCAGCAGCTTACCGGGGCCGGGACGTGAAAAACTGTTTTTT.

This chain links TRBV2 with TRBJ1-5, with a possible D match to TRBD1 (5 bases). The length of the CDR3 is 14 residues. V was shortened by 4 bases and J by 7 bases, with 14 bases between the two germline ends. The germline CDR1 and CDR2 sequences are SNHLY and FYNNEI. The CDR3 sequence: CASSVDGGRQPQHF. DNA for the CDR3: TGTGCCAGCAGTGTGGACGGGGGGAGGCAGCCCCAGCATTTT.

The CDR3: CASSKGWGGVYNEQFF. As DNA, the CDR3 is TGCGCCAGCAGCAAGGGATGGGGAGGAGTATACAATGAGCAGTTCTTC. The rearrangement uses TRBV5-1 and TRBJ2-1; maybe TRBD2 (6 bases). From germline, CDR1 is SGHRS and CDR2 YFSETQ. The CDR3 runs to 16 residues. Trimming pared 4 bases from V and 4 bases from J, leaving 18 bases between.

V is TRBV30 and J is TRBJ2-7; no reliable D call. The CDR3 has 13 amino acids. Per the germline V gene, CDR1 is GTSNPN and CDR2 is SVGIG (reference sequence). V dropped 0 bases and J dropped 2 bases, with 8 bases sitting between them. CDR3 amino acids: CAWSVKATYEQYF. The CDR3 coding sequence is TGTGCCTGGAGTGTAAAGGCCACCTACGAGCAGTACTTC.

This clone was counted a single time. This chain connects TRBV6-5 to TRBJ1-1; D is unresolved. The ends were cut back, 8 bases at V and 8 bases at J, with 12 bases in the middle. CDR3 length: 11 residues. Looked up from germline, CDR1 is MNHEY and CDR2 is SVGAGI. CDR3 sequence: CASPVRAEAFF. CDR3 sequence (DNA): TGTGCCAGCCCAGTGCGAGCCGAAGCTTTCTTT.

The gene calls are TRBV27 and TRBJ1-3; 8 bases map to TRBD1. The CDR3 covers 18 residues. Trimming removed 11 bases from V and 3 bases from J; junction bases left unmatched: 21. Germline V CDR1 and CDR2: MNHEY, SMNVEV (reference sequence). The CDR3: CAGLLERQGPESGNTIYF. The CDR3 DNA reads as TGTGCCGGCCTACTCGAACGACAGGGGCCCGAGAGTGGAAACACCATATATTTT.

This sequence joins TRBV7-9 and TRBJ2-7; D is possibly TRBD1 (5 bases). The CDR3 covers 14 residues. Trimming shortened V by 5 bases and J by 3 bases, and 14 bases separated the two germline ends. From germline, CDR1 is SEHNR and CDR2 FQNEAQ (reference sequence). The CDR3 protein is CASSTQDRHYEQYF. In DNA, the CDR3 is TGTGCCAGCAGCACACAGGACCGGCACTACGAGCAGTACTTC.

The V gene is TRBV5-1, the J gene TRBJ2-1, with no clear D. Deletions cut 4 bases from V and 8 bases from J, with 13 bases between. CDR1 is SGHRS, CDR2 YFSETQ, per germline. The CDR3 consists of 13 residues. CDR3 residues: CASSQFPTYEQFF. The CDR3 nucleotides read TGCGCCAGCAGCCAATTCCCGACGTATGAGCAGTTCTTC.

The gene calls are TRBV2 and TRBJ1-5, with D possibly matching TRBD1 (6 bases). Looked up from germline, CDR1 is SNHLY and CDR2 is FYNNEI. The V end lost 4 bases, the J end lost 2 bases, and 9 bases lay between the germline ends. The CDR3 is 14 residues long. The CDR3 loop is CASSGRQGNQPQHF. CDR3 nucleotides: TGTGCCAGCAGTGGCCGACAGGGCAATCAGCCCCAGCATTTT.

This chain connects TRBV19 to TRBJ2-5; maybe TRBD1 (5 bases). The CDR3 is made up of 14 amino acids. The V and J ends lost 6 bases and 1 base respectively, with 12 bases between them. Looked up from germline, CDR1 is LNHDA and CDR2 is SQIVND (reference sequence). The CDR3 sequence is CASRAGPFQETQYF. The DNA of the CDR3 is TGTGCCAGTAGGGCAGGGCCCTTCCAAGAGACCCAGTACTTC. The whole variable domain, remainder taken from reference TRBV19 and TRBJ2-5, is DGGITQSPKYLFRKEGQNVTLSCEQNLNHDAMYWYRQDPGQGLRLIYYSQIVNDFQKGDIAEGYSVSREKKESFPLTVTSAQKNPTAFYLCASRAGPFQETQYFGPGTRLLVL.

V gene TRBV28 combines with J gene TRBJ1-2; D uncertain. This CDR3 is built from 14 residues. Trimming left V 8 bases short and J 7 bases short, with 20 bases between. Germline loops: CDR1 MDHEN, CDR2 SYDVKM. The CDR3 reads CASCEGGGSGGYTF. The CDR3 DNA reads TGTGCCAGCTGTGAGGGCGGAGGATCTGGTGGCTACACCTTC.

This sequence joins TRBV21-1 and TRBJ2-7; the D call in the table, TRBD2, was not verified against the DNA. TRBV21-1 is a pseudogene. This CDR3 spans 13 amino acids. CDR3 sequence (DNA): TGTGCCAGCAGCAAAGGCGAAACCTACGAGCAGTACTTC. It codes for CASSKGETYEQYF.

The V call is TRBV4-2, the J call TRBJ2-7, with 8 nucleotides matching TRBD2. CDR1 is LGHNA and CDR2 is YNFKEQ in the germline V gene. V lost 5 bases, J lost 1 base, and 10 bases stayed unmatched. The CDR3 consists of 16 residues. The CDR3 nucleotides are TGTGCCAGCAGCGGACGGGGGGGCGTCTTTTCCTACGAGCAGTACTTC. Translation gives CASSGRGGVFSYEQYF.

This clone was found once. The CDR3: CATGTKELFF. CDR3 bases: TGTGCCACCGGGACGAAGGAGCTGTTTTTT. The rearrangement uses TRBV24-1 and TRBJ2-2; D might be TRBD1 or TRBD2, each matching 5 bases. The CDR3 has 10 residues. Germline loops: CDR1 KGHDR, CDR2 SFDVKD. The V gene lost 9 bases and the J gene lost 10 bases, with 8 bases spanning the gap.

The genes are TRBV25-1 and TRBJ2-1, with unresolved D. The CDR3 is 13 amino acids. V dropped 2 bases and J dropped 8 bases, with 10 bases sitting between them. Germline loops: CDR1 MGHDK, CDR2 SYGVNS. CDR3 region: CASSEMLSYEQFF. Here the CDR3 DNA reads TGTGCCAGCAGTGAAATGCTCAGCTATGAGCAGTTCTTC. The whole variable domain, filled in from reference TRBV25-1 and TRBJ2-1, reads EADIYQTPRYLVIGTGKKITLECSQTMGHDKMYWYQQDPGMELHLIHYSYGVNSTEKGDLSSESTVSRIRTEHFPLTLESARPSHTSQYLCASSEMLSYEQFFGPGTRLTVL.

This clone has a single count. This chain joins TRBV24-1 and TRBJ1-1, with D possibly matching TRBD1 (5 bases). V lost 5 bases and J 5 bases, leaving 5 bases between the germline ends. This CDR3 has 11 residues. Germline loops: CDR1 KGHDR, CDR2 SFDVKD. The CDR3 loop is CATSGGTEAFF. The CDR3, as DNA: TGTGCCACCAGTGGGGGGACTGAAGCTTTCTTT.

J is TRBJ2-3 and V is TRBV6-5, with D unclear. This CDR3 is 12 amino acids long. V lost 8 bases, J lost 4 bases, and 10 bases lay in between. CDR1 is MNHEY, CDR2 SVGAGI, per germline. CDR3 bases: TGTGCCAGCCAGGTGGACCCAGATACGCAGTATTTT. This gives the protein CASQVDPDTQYF.

CDR3 region: CASTVLARGANTEAFF. The CDR3 nucleotides are TGTGCCAGTACGGTTCTTGCGAGGGGAGCGAACACTGAAGCTTTCTTT. This chain links TRBV19 with TRBJ1-1, with D possibly matching TRBD1 (5 bases). Germline-derived CDR1 and CDR2 are LNHDA and SQIVND (reference sequence). V lost 7 bases and J 1 base, leaving 19 bases between the germline ends. This CDR3 has 16 amino acids.

The rearrangement uses TRBV6-5 and TRBJ1-4; D might be TRBD1 (5 bases). Trimming removed 6 bases at V and 6 bases at J, with 17 bases between. This CDR3 contains 15 residues. CDR1 and CDR2 (germline): MNHEY, SVGAGI. The CDR3 sequence: CASSASAGGHEKLFF. The DNA of the CDR3 is TGTGCCAGCAGCGCAAGCGCGGGGGGACATGAAAAACTGTTTTTT.

This clone was seen just once. V is TRBV5-1 and J is TRBJ2-3; 7 nucleotides line up with TRBD1. After removal of 3 bases from V and 6 bases from J, the junction contained 7 bases not matched to a gene. The germline V gene encodes CDR1 SGHRS and CDR2 YFSETQ. This CDR3 has 14 amino acids. The CDR3 protein is CASSWDSQGDTQYF. The CDR3 DNA sequence: TGCGCCAGCAGCTGGGACAGTCAGGGGGATACGCAGTATTTT. Drawing the rest from reference TRBV5-1 and TRBJ2-3, the complete variable domain is KAGVTQTPRYLIKTRGQQVTLSCSPISGHRSVSWYQQTPGQGLQFLFEYFSETQRNKGNFPGRFSGRQFSNSRSEMNVSTLELGDSALYLCASSWDSQGDTQYFGPGTRLTVL.